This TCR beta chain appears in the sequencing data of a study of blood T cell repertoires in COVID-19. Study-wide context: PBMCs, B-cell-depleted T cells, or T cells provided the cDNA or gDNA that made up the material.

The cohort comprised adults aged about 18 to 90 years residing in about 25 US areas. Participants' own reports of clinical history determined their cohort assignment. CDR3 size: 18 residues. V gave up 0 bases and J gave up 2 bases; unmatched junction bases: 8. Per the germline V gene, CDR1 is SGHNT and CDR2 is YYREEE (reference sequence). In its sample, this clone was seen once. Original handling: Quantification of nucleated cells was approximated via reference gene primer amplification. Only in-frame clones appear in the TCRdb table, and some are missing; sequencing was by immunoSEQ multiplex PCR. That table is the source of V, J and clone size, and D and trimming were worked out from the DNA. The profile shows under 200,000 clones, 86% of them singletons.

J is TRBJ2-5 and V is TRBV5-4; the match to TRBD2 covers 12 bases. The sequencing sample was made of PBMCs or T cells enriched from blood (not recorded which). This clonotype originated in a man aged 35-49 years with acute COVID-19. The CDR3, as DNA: TGTGCCAGCAGCTTGGCCCAGACTAGCGGGAGCTCACAAGAGACCCAGTACTTC. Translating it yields CASSLAQTSGSSQETQYF.